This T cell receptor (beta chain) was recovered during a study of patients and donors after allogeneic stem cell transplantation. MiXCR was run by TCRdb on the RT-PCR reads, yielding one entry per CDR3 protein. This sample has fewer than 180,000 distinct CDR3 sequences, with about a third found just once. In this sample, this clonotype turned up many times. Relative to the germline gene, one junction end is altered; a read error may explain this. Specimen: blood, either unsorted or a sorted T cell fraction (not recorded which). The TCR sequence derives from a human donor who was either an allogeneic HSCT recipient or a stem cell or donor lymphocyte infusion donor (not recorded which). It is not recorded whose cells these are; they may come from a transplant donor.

CDR3 sequence (DNA): TGTGCCAGCAGCCATGTGGGGAACGCTGAAGCTTTCTTT. It translates to CASSHVGNAEAFF. This sequence joins TRBV9 and TRBJ1-1; no clear D. The CDR3 spans 13 residues. Germline V gene lookup returns CDR1 SGDLS and CDR2 YYNGEE.